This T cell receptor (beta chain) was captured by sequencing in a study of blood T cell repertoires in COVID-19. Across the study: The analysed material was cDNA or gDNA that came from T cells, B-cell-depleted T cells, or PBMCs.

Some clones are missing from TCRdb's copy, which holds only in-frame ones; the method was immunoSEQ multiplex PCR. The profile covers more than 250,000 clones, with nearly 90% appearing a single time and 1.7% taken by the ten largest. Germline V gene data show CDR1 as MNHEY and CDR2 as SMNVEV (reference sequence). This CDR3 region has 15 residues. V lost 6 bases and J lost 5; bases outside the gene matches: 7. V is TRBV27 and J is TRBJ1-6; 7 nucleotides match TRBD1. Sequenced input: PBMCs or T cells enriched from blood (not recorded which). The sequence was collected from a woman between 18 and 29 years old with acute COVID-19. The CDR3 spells CASRGDSLDNSPLHF. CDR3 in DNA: TGTGCCAGCAGGGGGGACAGTCTGGATAATTCACCCCTCCACTTT.